These T cell receptor beta chains were read from a single sample in a study of response to subunit inactivated influenza vaccine. TCRdb redid the calling of the RT-PCR reads with MiXCR, one entry per CDR3 protein. The sample contains under 850,000 distinct CDR3 sequences, approximately 17% of which appear only once. The sample consisted of PBMCs from blood, taken 4 to 6 days after vaccination. Source of these receptors: a man aged 50-59 years who received an inactivated influenza vaccine. The CDR3 runs from the conserved cysteine through the conserved F or W. The order of the fields is V gene, J gene, clone size, D gene, CDR3 protein, CDR3 DNA. The D gene is left open where the match is weak. Clone size is shown for a subset of rows, as once, few, many or a class of expanded clone.

V: TRBV5-1; J: TRBJ2-3; size: few; D: NA; CDR3: CASTEGSSSPGDTQYF; DNA: TGCGCCAGCACAGAAGGGTCGTCCTCGCCCGGAGATACGCAGTATTTT
V: TRBV2; J: TRBJ2-2; size: once; D: NA; CDR3: CASRPAPGELFF; DNA: TGTGCCAGCAGGCCAGCCCCCGGGGAGCTGTTTTTT
V: TRBV6-1; J: TRBJ2-3; size: few; D: TRBD2; CDR3: CASSPSGTSTPDTQYF; DNA: TGTGCCAGCAGCCCCTCCGGGACTAGCACGCCAGATACGCAGTATTTT
V: TRBV29-1; J: TRBJ2-6; size: many; D: TRBD1; CDR3: CSVEGQGARGANVLTF; DNA: TGCAGCGTTGAAGGGCAGGGGGCGAGAGGGGCCAACGTCCTGACTTTC
V: TRBV20-1; J: TRBJ2-1; size: NA; D: NA; CDR3: CSARVQAYIEQFF; DNA: TGCAGTGCTAGGGTCCAGGCCTATATAGAGCAGTTCTTC
V: TRBV7-9; J: TRBJ1-6; size: NA; D: TRBD1; CDR3: CASTLGQGISNSPLHF; DNA: TGTGCCAGCACCTTAGGACAGGGAATCTCAAATTCACCCCTCCACTTT
V: TRBV7-2; J: TRBJ2-2; size: NA; D: TRBD2; CDR3: CASSPTSVNTGELFF; DNA: TGTGCCAGCAGCCCGACTAGCGTGAACACCGGGGAGCTGTTTTTT
V: TRBV5-1; J: TRBJ2-7; size: few; D: NA; CDR3: CASSLDVSGEQYF; DNA: TGCGCCAGCAGCTTGGATGTGTCGGGTGAGCAGTACTTC
V: TRBV7-9; J: TRBJ2-1; size: few; D: TRBD2; CDR3: CASRLPRVAGGPGQFF; DNA: TGTGCCAGCAGACTCCCGAGGGTAGCGGGAGGGCCGGGTCAGTTCTTC
V: TRBV6-4; J: TRBJ2-4; size: NA; D: NA; CDR3: CASKSRDGPLGQNIQYF; DNA: TGTGCCAGCAAAAGTAGGGACGGACCTTTGGGTCAAAACATTCAGTACTTC
V: TRBV15; J: TRBJ2-2; size: many; D: NA; CDR3: CATGSVYTGELFF; DNA: TGTGCCACCGGTTCCGTGTACACCGGGGAGCTGTTTTTT
V: TRBV20-1; J: TRBJ2-3; size: NA; D: TRBD2; CDR3: CSANRLAGGSTDTQYF; DNA: TGCAGTGCTAACCGACTAGCGGGGGGTAGCACAGATACGCAGTATTTT
V: TRBV6-1; J: TRBJ1-1; size: many; D: NA; CDR3: CASKRGLATEAFF; DNA: TGTGCCAGTAAGCGGGGTCTGGCCACTGAAGCTTTCTTT
V: TRBV3-1; J: TRBJ1-4; size: NA; D: NA; CDR3: CASSQVLAEKLFF; DNA: TGTGCCAGCAGCCAAGTACTTGCCGAAAAACTGTTTTTT
V: TRBV24-1; J: TRBJ2-7; size: few; D: NA; CDR3: CATSDPSTGSESEQYF; DNA: TGTGCCACCAGTGACCCGTCCACAGGTTCAGAGTCCGAGCAGTACTTC
V: TRBV27; J: TRBJ1-1; size: few; D: NA; CDR3: CASRAGMNTEAFF; DNA: TGTGCCAGCCGCGCGGGCATGAACACTGAAGCTTTCTTT
V: TRBV20-1; J: TRBJ2-5; size: many; D: TRBD2; CDR3: CSVGPSGRLETQYF; DNA: TGCAGTGTAGGCCCCAGCGGGAGGCTGGAGACCCAGTACTTC
V: TRBV5-1; J: TRBJ1-6; size: many; D: NA; CDR3: CASSLEGSYNSPLHF; DNA: TGTGCCAGCAGCCTTGAGGGATCTTATAATTCACCCCTCCACTTT
V: TRBV7-9; J: TRBJ2-1; size: few; D: NA; CDR3: CASSPPLGDNEQFF; DNA: TGTGCCAGCAGCCCCCCTTTAGGGGACAATGAGCAGTTCTTC
V: TRBV12-3/TRBV12-4; J: TRBJ2-5; size: NA; D: NA; CDR3: CASSQRTEQETQYF; DNA: TGTGCCAGCAGTCAGCGGACAGAGCAAGAGACCCAGTACTTC
V: TRBV5-6; J: TRBJ2-1; size: many; D: NA; CDR3: CASSLDRDSNEQFF; DNA: TGTGCCAGCAGCCTTGACAGAGACTCCAATGAGCAGTTCTTC
V: TRBV29-1; J: TRBJ1-5; size: few; D: TRBD1; CDR3: CSVQGMVSNQPQHF; DNA: TGCAGCGTACAGGGGATGGTGAGCAATCAGCCCCAGCATTTT
V: TRBV5-5; J: TRBJ2-7; size: few; D: NA; CDR3: CASSLEAGYFYEQYF; DNA: TGTGCCAGCAGCTTGGAGGCAGGGTACTTCTACGAGCAGTACTTC
V: TRBV20-1; J: TRBJ2-2; size: many; D: TRBD1; CDR3: CSATDRGGYTGELFF; DNA: TGCAGTGCCACGGACAGGGGGGGCTACACCGGGGAGCTGTTTTTT
V: TRBV6-2/TRBV6-3; J: TRBJ1-2; size: NA; D: NA; CDR3: CASSYSPPYYGYTF; DNA: TGTGCCAGCAGTTACTCTCCTCCCTACTATGGCTACACCTTC
V: TRBV7-2; J: TRBJ2-1; size: few; D: NA; CDR3: CASSLAGPSFSSYNEQFF; DNA: TGTGCCAGCAGCCTAGCTGGACCTTCCTTTAGCTCCTACAATGAGCAGTTCTTC
V: TRBV5-1; J: TRBJ2-7; size: few; D: NA; CDR3: CASSLDMGRSSYEQYF; DNA: TGCGCCAGCAGCTTGGATATGGGAAGGAGCTCCTACGAGCAGTACTTC
V: TRBV6-2/TRBV6-3; J: TRBJ2-2; size: NA; D: TRBD2; CDR3: CASILGLAGRNTGELFF; DNA: TGTGCCAGCATCCTGGGACTAGCGGGAAGGAACACCGGGGAGCTGTTTTTT